This T cell receptor (beta chain) was found in a study of cytomegalovirus exposure and HLA in healthy donors. Study findings and constraints: Per a later analysis, 15,000 to 20,000 TCR beta sequences showed association with HLA alleles at 0.05 false discovery rate. Later analysis identified a missense DCLRE1C variant that was linked to TCR beta V- and J-gene trimming.

For this clone: Its antigen is still unknown.

Germline CDR1 and CDR2: SGDLS and YYNGEE. J was trimmed by 2 bases and V by 0 bases; bases with no gene match: 4. The CDR3 has 15 amino acids. It was with 60 Vbeta and 13 Jbeta primers that the PCR ran. Data came from immunoSEQ multiplex PCR; TCRdb stores just in-frame clones and leaves some out. The table lists about 230,000 clones, approximately 82% of them singletons. This clonotype was obtained from a woman between 35 and 50 years old in good health and CMV-seronegative. This chain uses TRBV9 with TRBJ2-7; TRBD2 matches 8 bases. Material: PBMCs. The CDR3 bases are TGTGCCAGCAGCGTAGACGGGGGGGCGGCCTACGAGCAGTACTTC. Its protein is CASSVDGGAAYEQYF.